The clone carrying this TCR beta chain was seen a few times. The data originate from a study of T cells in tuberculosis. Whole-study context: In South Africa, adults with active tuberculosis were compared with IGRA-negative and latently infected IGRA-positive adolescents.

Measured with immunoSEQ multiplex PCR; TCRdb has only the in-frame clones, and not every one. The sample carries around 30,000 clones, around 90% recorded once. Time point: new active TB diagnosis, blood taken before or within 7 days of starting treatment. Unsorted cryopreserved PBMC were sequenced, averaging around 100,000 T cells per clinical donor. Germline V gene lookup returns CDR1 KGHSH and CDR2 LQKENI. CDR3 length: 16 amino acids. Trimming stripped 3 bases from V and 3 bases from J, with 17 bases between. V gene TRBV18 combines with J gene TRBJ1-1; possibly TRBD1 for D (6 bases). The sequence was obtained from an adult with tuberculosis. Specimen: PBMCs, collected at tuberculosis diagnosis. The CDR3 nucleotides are TGTGCCAGCTCACCCGGACAGAGCACGAGGGACACTGAAGCTTTCTTT. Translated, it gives CASSPGQSTRDTEAFF.